These 28 T cell receptor beta chains share one sample of origin, sequenced in a study of blood T cell repertoires in COVID-19. Assay used: immunoSEQ multiplex PCR; TCRdb lists only in-frame clones, some missing. The top ten hold roughly a sixth of the sample, which has around 200,000 clones, approximately 81% seen once. The sample taken for sequencing was PBMCs or T cells enriched from blood (not recorded which). The receptors originated from a man aged 35 to 55 who had recovered from COVID-19.

The CDR3 is CASRHEGGYQETQYF. The CDR3 bases are TGTGCCAGCAGACATGAAGGAGGGTACCAAGAGACCCAGTACTTC. J is TRBJ2-5 and V is TRBV7-8, with D perhaps TRBD2 (6 bases). V shed 6 bases and J shed 0 bases, with 14 bases lying between them. The CDR3 sequence is 15 residues long. Germline V gene data show CDR1 as SGHVS and CDR2 as FQNEAQ.

This clone was found once. The V call is TRBV7-9, the J call TRBJ2-7; 12 bases are shared with TRBD2. Germline CDR1 reads SEHNR; CDR2 reads FQNEAQ (reference sequence). V gave up 7 bases and J gave up 0 bases; unmatched junction bases: 10. The CDR3 is 17 amino acids. The CDR3 loop reads CASTRLAGAQSSYEQYF. The CDR3 DNA is TGTGCCAGCACTAGACTAGCGGGAGCCCAATCCTCCTACGAGCAGTACTTC.

V usage is TRBV12-3 or TRBV12-4 and J usage is TRBJ1-5; D may be TRBD1 (5 bases). The CDR3 extends over 12 amino acids. Trimming removed 3 bases from V and 9 bases from J, with 9 bases in between. CDR3 residues: CASSLSGGPQHF. DNA for the CDR3: TGTGCCAGCAGTTTGTCCGGGGGGCCCCAGCATTTT.

This clone occurred once. V usage is TRBV5-4 and J usage is TRBJ2-7; possibly TRBD1 for D (6 bases). CDR3 length equals 12 residues. CDR1 is SGHNT and CDR2 is YYREEE in the germline V gene (reference sequence). Trimming took off 7 bases at V and 1 base at J, with 9 bases between the two ends. The CDR3 reads CASGGGSYEQYF. CDR3 nucleotide sequence: TGTGCCAGCGGGGGCGGTTCCTACGAGCAGTACTTC.

The CDR3 nucleotides are TGTGCCAGCAGCTTGAGTAGTGGGCCGAACACCGGGGAGCTGTTTTTT. This gives the protein CASSLSSGPNTGELFF. The chain carries TRBV5-4 and TRBJ2-2; unclear D gene. V was clipped by 1 base and J by 0 bases, with 10 bases between them. The CDR3 has 16 residues. The germline gives CDR1 SGHNT, CDR2 YYREEE (reference sequence).

The gene calls are TRBV3-1 (or the pseudogene TRBV3-2) and TRBJ1-2, with D possibly being TRBD1 (5 bases). The CDR3 spans 16 residues. CDR1 and CDR2 from the germline V gene are LGHDT and YNNKEL (reference sequence). Trimming cost V 0 bases and J 4 bases, with 15 bases left between them. The CDR3 spells CASSQDGGARTYGYTF. CDR3 DNA sequence: TGTGCCAGCAGCCAAGATGGAGGGGCCCGAACCTATGGCTACACCTTC.

This clone was seen once. This chain links TRBV6-5 with TRBJ1-4; tentative D call: TRBD1 (6 bases). This CDR3 comprises 14 residues. V was pared by 6 bases and J by 4 bases, with 12 bases between. CDR1 and CDR2 (germline): MNHEY, SVGAGI. The CDR3 DNA sequence: TGTGCCAGCAGCAGGGGACACAGTAATGAAAAACTGTTTTTT. Encoded protein: CASSRGHSNEKLFF.

The gene calls are TRBV2 and TRBJ2-7, with D uncertain. V dropped 8 bases and J dropped 5 bases, with 13 bases sitting between them. Germline values: CDR1 SNHLY, CDR2 FYNNEI. CDR3 length: 12 residues. The DNA for the CDR3 is TGTGCCAGCGGAGTCTTGAATCACGAGCAGTACTTC. Protein sequence: CASGVLNHEQYF.

The rearrangement links TRBV11-2 to TRBJ1-1; no firm D call. Germline V gene data show CDR1 as SGHAT and CDR2 as FQNNGV. V gave up 1 base and J gave up 2 bases, with 8 bases separating them. The CDR3 is 14 residues long. CDR3 DNA: TGTGCCAGCAGCTTAGTTGGTCTAAACACTGAAGCTTTCTTT. Amino acids: CASSLVGLNTEAFF.

This rearrangement joins TRBV10-3 to TRBJ1-2, with a weak D call TRBD1 (6 bases). This CDR3 is built from 13 residues. Germline CDR1 reads ENHRY; CDR2 reads SYGVKD. V shed 2 bases and J shed 8 bases, with 12 bases lying between them. The CDR3, as DNA: TGTGCCATCAGTGAGCAGGGGATAGACGGCTACACCTTC. This sequence encodes CAISEQGIDGYTF.

V and J are TRBV4-1 and TRBJ2-7, with D maybe TRBD2 (6 bases). V was trimmed by 3 bases and J by 7 bases, leaving 13 bases between them. The germline V gene has CDR1 MGHRA and CDR2 YSYEKL. The CDR3 extends over 13 amino acids. The DNA for the CDR3 is TGCGCCAGCAGCCATCTTGGAGGGAGTGAGCAGTACTTC. Translating gives CASSHLGGSEQYF.

The chain combines TRBV4-2 with TRBJ2-3; D might be TRBD2 (6 bases). The CDR3 runs 14 residues. Germline assignment: CDR1 LGHNA and CDR2 YNFKEQ. V lost 2 bases and J lost 6, with 12 bases in between. The CDR3 DNA sequence: TGTGCCAGCAGCCAATGGGGGGACTCGGATACGCAGTATTTT. As protein: CASSQWGDSDTQYF.

This clone showed up just a few times. V gene TRBV5-5 combines with J gene TRBJ1-5, with D perhaps TRBD1 (5 bases). The CDR3 runs to 13 residues. Trimming cost V 4 bases and J 4 bases, with 9 bases left between them. CDR1 SGHKS and CDR2 YYEKEE come from the germline V gene (reference sequence). CDR3 bases: TGTGCCAGCAGCCGGGACTCTAATCAGCCCCAGCATTTT. Its translation: CASSRDSNQPQHF.

Turning to this clone: Compared with germline, one end of the junction differs, possibly owing to a read error. V is TRBV7-7 and J is TRBJ2-3, with TRBD2 matching over 10 bases. The germline gives CDR1 SSHAT, CDR2 FNYEAQ (reference sequence). This CDR3 spans 15 amino acids. The CDR3 coding sequence is TGTGCTAGCAGTTTAGCGGGAGGAGCCACAGATACGCAGTATTTT. This translates into CASSLAGGATDTQYF.

V is TRBV2 and J is TRBJ2-3; weak D call: TRBD1 (6 bases). Germline assignment: CDR1 SNHLY and CDR2 FYNNEI. The V end was cut by 0 bases, the J end by 5 bases, with 15 bases between. CDR3 length equals 16 residues. Written as DNA, the CDR3 is TGTGCCAGCAGTGAAGCGAGTTTGATGACAGGAGATACGCAGTATTTT. Amino acids: CASSEASLMTGDTQYF.

CDR3 sequence: CASSRWATGDSGANVLTF. Here the CDR3 DNA reads TGTGCCAGCAGTCGATGGGCAACAGGGGACTCTGGGGCCAACGTCCTGACTTTC. The V and J genes are TRBV7-8 and TRBJ2-6; 7 positions agree with TRBD1. V was pared by 6 bases and J by 0 bases, with 11 bases of the junction left unmatched. The CDR3 runs to 18 residues. Germline loops: CDR1 SGHVS, CDR2 FQNEAQ.

The genes are TRBV28 and TRBJ2-7; D gene unclear. CDR1 MDHEN and CDR2 SYDVKM come from the germline V gene. Trimming pared 7 bases from V and 3 bases from J, leaving 16 bases between. This CDR3 has 14 residues. CDR3 amino acids: CASTLSGYHYEQYF. The DNA of the CDR3 is TGTGCCAGCACCCTGTCCGGGTACCACTACGAGCAGTACTTC.

The chain is built from TRBV27 and TRBJ2-7; the D gene is possibly TRBD2 (6 bases). The germline V gene has CDR1 MNHEY and CDR2 SMNVEV (reference sequence). The CDR3 spans 14 residues. Trimming pared 8 bases from V and 2 bases from J, leaving 16 bases between. CDR3 amino acids: CASGLGAGPYEQYF. The CDR3 DNA sequence: TGTGCCAGCGGCTTAGGAGCGGGCCCCTACGAGCAGTACTTC.

This chain joins TRBV7-3 and TRBJ2-1; 11 bases fit TRBD2. V shed 1 base, J shed 4 bases, and the junction held 6 bases outside the gene matches. This CDR3 region has 17 residues. CDR1 is SGHTA and CDR2 is FQGTGA in the germline V gene. CDR3 sequence: CASSLIAGGFSYNEQFF. The CDR3 DNA reads TGTGCCAGCAGCTTAATAGCGGGAGGGTTTTCTTACAATGAGCAGTTCTTC. Full variable domain (missing parts from reference TRBV7-3 and TRBJ2-1): GAGVSQTPSNKVTEKGKYVELRCDPISGHTALYWYRQSLGQGPEFLIYFQGTGAADDSGLPNDRFFAVRPEGSVSTLKIQRTERGDSAVYLCASSLIAGGFSYNEQFFGPGTRLTVL.

The J gene is TRBJ2-7, the V gene TRBV5-4; tentatively, D is TRBD2 (7 bases). In germline, CDR1 is SGHNT, CDR2 YYREEE (reference sequence). The CDR3 is made up of 17 amino acids. Trimming took 0 bases from V and 3 from J, leaving 19 bases between them. The CDR3 DNA sequence: TGTGCCAGCAGCTTGGCGGGGGGAGGGGGATCCTTCTACGAGCAGTACTTC. Protein sequence: CASSLAGGGGSFYEQYF.

The chain recombines TRBV4-2 with TRBJ2-7; 8 bases match TRBD2. Germline V CDR1 and CDR2: LGHNA, YNFKEQ. This CDR3 spans 16 amino acids. V shed 0 bases, J shed 0 bases, and the junction held 4 bases outside the gene matches. As DNA, the CDR3 is TGTGCCAGCAGCCAAGAACTAGCGGTAAGCTCCTACGAGCAGTACTTC. This codes for CASSQELAVSSYEQYF.

J is TRBJ1-1 and V is TRBV3-1 (or the pseudogene TRBV3-2); 9 bases line up with TRBD1. Germline V gene data show CDR1 as LGHDT and CDR2 as YNNKEL (reference sequence). The CDR3 totals 14 residues. With V trimmed by 3 bases and J by 3 bases, 2 bases remained unmatched. The CDR3 is CASSHGQGYTEAFF. CDR3 DNA: TGTGCCAGCAGCCACGGACAGGGGTACACTGAAGCTTTCTTT.

The J gene is TRBJ2-6, the V gene TRBV5-8; D ambiguous. The V end was cut by 1 base, the J end by 0 bases, with 14 bases between. In germline, CDR1 is SGHTS, CDR2 YDEGEE. The CDR3 is 18 amino acids. CDR3 amino acids: CASSLIRQALSGANVLTF. CDR3 nucleotide sequence: TGTGCCAGCAGCTTGATACGGCAGGCCCTCTCTGGGGCCAACGTCCTGACTTTC.

The rearrangement links TRBV19 to TRBJ1-2, with D tentatively TRBD1 (5 bases). Germline lookup yields CDR1 LNHDA and CDR2 SQIVND (reference sequence). The V end was cut by 3 bases, the J end by 0 bases, with 17 bases between. The CDR3 consists of 17 residues. The DNA for the CDR3 is TGTGCCAGTAGTATTGTAATCGGGACTGAAGCTAACTATGGCTACACCTTC. Its protein is CASSIVIGTEANYGYTF.

The J gene is TRBJ1-2, the V gene TRBV14; D is perhaps TRBD1 (5 bases). The CDR3 has 13 amino acids. Germline assignment: CDR1 SGHDN and CDR2 FVKESK. Trimming left V 4 bases short and J 4 bases short, with 10 bases between. CDR3 bases: TGTGCCAGCAGCCCTCGACAGCTCTATGGCTACACCTTC. This codes for CASSPRQLYGYTF. The variable domain in full, with the rest retrieved from reference TRBV14 and TRBJ1-2, is EAGVTQFPSHSVIEKGQTVTLRCDPISGHDNLYWYRRVMGKEIKFLLHFVKESKQDESGMPNNRFLAERTGGTYSTLKVQPAELEDSGVYFCASSPRQLYGYTFGSGTRLTVV.

The genes are TRBV13 and TRBJ2-2; D is unclear. The V gene lost 5 bases and the J gene lost 6 bases, with 4 bases spanning the gap. Germline V gives CDR1 PRHDT, CDR2 FYEKMQ (reference sequence). There are 11 residues in the CDR3. The CDR3 protein is CASSLAGELFF. CDR3 bases: TGTGCCAGCAGCCTCGCCGGGGAGCTGTTTTTT.

In nucleotides, the CDR3 is TGTGCCAGCAGCTTGTTGGGCCTTTTCACAGATACGCAGTATTTT. It translates to CASSLLGLFTDTQYF. The V call is TRBV7-6, the J call TRBJ2-3; no clear D. In germline, CDR1 is SGHVS, CDR2 FNYEAQ. V was trimmed by 3 bases and J by 2 bases, leaving 12 bases between them. CDR3 length: 15 residues.

The genes are TRBV10-3 and TRBJ2-3; weak D call: TRBD2 (6 bases). V was trimmed by 6 bases and J by 0 bases, leaving 10 bases between them. The CDR3 is 14 amino acids. The germline CDR1 and CDR2 sequences are ENHRY and SYGVKD. The CDR3 DNA sequence: TGTGCCATCAGGAATCTAGCGAGCACAGATACGCAGTATTTT. Its protein product is CAIRNLASTDTQYF.